Below, one TCR beta chain is given with its context. The data were taken from a study of OX40 agonist ivuxolimab in advanced cancers. Across the whole study: Across the patients, intravenous ivuxolimab was delivered every 2 weeks at 0.01 to 10 mg/kg. Dose-escalation subjects each had hepatocellular carcinoma, melanoma, renal cell or head and neck cancer.

The protocol was immunoSEQ multiplex PCR, while the TCRdb copy is restricted to in-frame clones and leaves out a portion. The sample contains 90,000 to 130,000 clones, approximately 89% of which appear only once. The V and J ends lost 1 base and 0 bases respectively, with 12 bases between them. Germline V gene sequence: CDR1 SGHAT, CDR2 FQDESV (reference sequence). The CDR3 runs 17 residues. The sampling schedule covered blood at baseline, cycle 4 day 1, and cycle 7 day 1. This TCR came from an adult with an advanced solid tumor such as melanoma, head and neck, liver or kidney cancer. Sample: CD4+ or CD8+ T cells sorted from blood, taken in a trial of the OX40 agonist ivuxolimab. The V and J genes are TRBV11-1 and TRBJ2-2; D not certain. CDR3 residues: CASSLVSGAANTGELFF. In nucleotides, the CDR3 is TGTGCCAGCAGCTTAGTCTCGGGCGCCGCGAACACCGGGGAGCTGTTTTTT.